The T cell receptor (beta chain) described here comes from a study of PD-1 blockade in classical Hodgkin lymphoma. Study-level results: Complete responders' baseline diversity resembled that of newly diagnosed patients. Whereas CD4+ TCR diversity had risen significantly by C4D1, CD8+ TCR diversity had not.

This clone appeared once. Its antigen is unknown. The time point: cycle 4 day 1 (C4D1), after 5 to 7 weeks of nivolumab. Patients all relapsed after autologous stem cell transplantation, and there was variation in brentuximab vedotin exposure. Method: immunoSEQ multiplex PCR; TCRdb's copy keeps in-frame clones and lacks some. Of around 50,000 clones detected, roughly 89% appear once; the ten largest clones hold more than 11%. This TCR came from a human donor with classical Hodgkin lymphoma. Material: peripheral blood mononuclear cells (PBMCs), obtained before the fourth cycle of nivolumab.

The CDR3 sequence is CSVGDRTNSPLHF. Written as DNA, the CDR3 is TGCAGCGTTGGGGACAGGACCAATTCACCCCTCCACTTT. The gene calls are TRBV29-1 and TRBJ1-6, with 8 bases that match TRBD1. There are 13 residues in the CDR3. V dropped 4 bases and J dropped 7; count of bases not matched to a gene: 3. The V gene's germline CDR1 is SQVTM and CDR2 ANQGSEA. The full variable domain, its missing parts supplied by reference TRBV29-1 and TRBJ1-6, is SAVISQKPSRDICQRGTSLTIQCQVDSQVTMMFWYRQQPGQSLTLIATANQGSEATYESGFVIDKFPISRPNLTFSTLTVSNMSPEDSSIYLCSVGDRTNSPLHFGNGTRLTVT.